The present TCR beta chain was sequenced within a study of T cell responses to AZD1222 COVID-19 vaccine. On this clone: Antigen specificity is unknown.

Profiled with immunoSEQ multiplex PCR; TCRdb holds only in-frame clones, not every one. The sample has around 150,000 clones; about 90% are singletons. Study outcomes and limitations: Nearly half of the spike-specific TCRs reportedly recognize variant regions that carry no mutations. The breadth and depth of Spike-specific TCRs increased once two AZD1222 doses had been given. The number of AZD1222 recipients seropositive at baseline was only six.

V lost 6 bases to trimming and J lost 3 bases; unmatched junction nucleotides: 8. The CDR3 sequence is 16 residues long. Per germline, CDR1 KGHSH and CDR2 LQKENI. The sequence was collected from an adult who received the MenACWY meningococcal vaccine as a control. This sample comprised peripheral blood, obtained 28 days after the second dose of the MenACWY control vaccine. This sequence joins TRBV18 and TRBJ2-7; 13 bases map to TRBD2. CDR3: CASSGLAGVGVYEQYF. For the CDR3, the DNA is TGTGCCAGCTCCGGACTAGCGGGAGTGGGAGTCTACGAGCAGTACTTC.